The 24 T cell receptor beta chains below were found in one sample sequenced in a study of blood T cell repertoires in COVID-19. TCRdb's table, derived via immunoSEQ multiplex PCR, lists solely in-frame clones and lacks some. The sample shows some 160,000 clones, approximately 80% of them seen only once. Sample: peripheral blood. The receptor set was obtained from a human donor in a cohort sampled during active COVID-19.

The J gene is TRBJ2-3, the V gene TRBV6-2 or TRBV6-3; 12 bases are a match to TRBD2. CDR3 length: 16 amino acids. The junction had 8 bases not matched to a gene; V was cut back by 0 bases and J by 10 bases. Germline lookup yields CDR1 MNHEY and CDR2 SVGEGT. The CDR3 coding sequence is TGTGCCAGCAGTTACTCGCCTAGCGGGGGGGCGGGACCGCAGTATTTT. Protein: CASSYSPSGGAGPQYF.

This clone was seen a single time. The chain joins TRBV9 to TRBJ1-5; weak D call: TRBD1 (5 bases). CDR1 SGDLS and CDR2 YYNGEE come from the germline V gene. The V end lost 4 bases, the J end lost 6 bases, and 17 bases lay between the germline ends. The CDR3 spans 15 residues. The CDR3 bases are TGTGCCAGCAGCCCTCGAGAAGGGAGGGGTCAGCCCCAGCATTTT. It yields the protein CASSPREGRGQPQHF.

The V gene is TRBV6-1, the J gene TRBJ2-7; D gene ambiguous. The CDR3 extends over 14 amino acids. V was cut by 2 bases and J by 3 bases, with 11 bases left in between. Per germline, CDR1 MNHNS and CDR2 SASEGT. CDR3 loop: CASSETGRNYEQYF. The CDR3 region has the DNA TGTGCCAGCAGTGAAACGGGTCGCAACTACGAGCAGTACTTC.

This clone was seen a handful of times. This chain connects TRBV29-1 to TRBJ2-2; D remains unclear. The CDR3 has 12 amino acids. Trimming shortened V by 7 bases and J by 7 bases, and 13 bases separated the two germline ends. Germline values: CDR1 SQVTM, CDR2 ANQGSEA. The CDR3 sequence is CSAGRGGGELFF. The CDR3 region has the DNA TGCAGCGCTGGAAGAGGTGGCGGGGAGCTGTTTTTT.

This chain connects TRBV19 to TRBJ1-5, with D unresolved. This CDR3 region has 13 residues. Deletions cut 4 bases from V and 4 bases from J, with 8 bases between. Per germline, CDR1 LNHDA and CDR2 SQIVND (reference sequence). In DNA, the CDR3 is TGTGCCAGTAGTACGGTACAGAATCAGCCCCAGCATTTT. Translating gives CASSTVQNQPQHF.

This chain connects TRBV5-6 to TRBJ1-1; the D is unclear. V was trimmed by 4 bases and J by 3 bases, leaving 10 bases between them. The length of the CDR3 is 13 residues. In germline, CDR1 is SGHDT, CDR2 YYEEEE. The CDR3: CASSRLVDTEAFF. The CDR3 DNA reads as TGTGCCAGCAGCCGCCTGGTAGACACTGAAGCTTTCTTT.

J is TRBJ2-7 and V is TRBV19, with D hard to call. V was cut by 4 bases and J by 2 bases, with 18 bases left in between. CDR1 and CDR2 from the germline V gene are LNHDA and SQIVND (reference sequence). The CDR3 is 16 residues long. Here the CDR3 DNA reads TGTGCCAGTAGTAGTTTCTCCTCCGGAGAGCCCTACGAGCAGTACTTC. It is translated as CASSSFSSGEPYEQYF.

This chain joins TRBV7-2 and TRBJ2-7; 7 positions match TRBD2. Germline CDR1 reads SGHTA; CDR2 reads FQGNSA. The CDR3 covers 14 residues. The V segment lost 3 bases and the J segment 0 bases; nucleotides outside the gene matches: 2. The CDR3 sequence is CASSFTGGSYEQYF. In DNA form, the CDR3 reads TGTGCCAGCAGCTTTACGGGAGGCTCCTACGAGCAGTACTTC.

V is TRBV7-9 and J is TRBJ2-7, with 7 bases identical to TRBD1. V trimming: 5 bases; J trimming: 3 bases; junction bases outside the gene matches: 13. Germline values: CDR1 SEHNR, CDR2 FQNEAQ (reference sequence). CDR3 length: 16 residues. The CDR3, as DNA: TGTGCCAGCAGCCCCCGGGACAGCCTAAGGTTCTACGAGCAGTACTTC. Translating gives CASSPRDSLRFYEQYF.

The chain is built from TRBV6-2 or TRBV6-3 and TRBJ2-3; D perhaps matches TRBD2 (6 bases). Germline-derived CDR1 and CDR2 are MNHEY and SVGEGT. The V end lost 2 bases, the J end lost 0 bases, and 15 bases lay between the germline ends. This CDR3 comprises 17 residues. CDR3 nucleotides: TGTGCCAGCAGTTACCTCGGGGGAGTTACTAGCACAGATACGCAGTATTTT. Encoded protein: CASSYLGGVTSTDTQYF.

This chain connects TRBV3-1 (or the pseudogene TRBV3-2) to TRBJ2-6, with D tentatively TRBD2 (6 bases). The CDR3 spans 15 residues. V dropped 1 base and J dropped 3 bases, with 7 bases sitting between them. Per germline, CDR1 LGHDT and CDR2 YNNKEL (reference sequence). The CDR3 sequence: CASSQGRVGANVLTF. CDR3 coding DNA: TGTGCCAGCAGCCAAGGGAGGGTTGGGGCCAACGTCCTGACTTTC.

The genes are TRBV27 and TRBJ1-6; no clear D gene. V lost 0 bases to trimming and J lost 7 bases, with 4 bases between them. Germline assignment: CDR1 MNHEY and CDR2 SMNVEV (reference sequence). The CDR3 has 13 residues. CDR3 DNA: TGTGCCAGCAGTTTATCGCGAAATTCACCCCTCCACTTT. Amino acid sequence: CASSLSRNSPLHF.

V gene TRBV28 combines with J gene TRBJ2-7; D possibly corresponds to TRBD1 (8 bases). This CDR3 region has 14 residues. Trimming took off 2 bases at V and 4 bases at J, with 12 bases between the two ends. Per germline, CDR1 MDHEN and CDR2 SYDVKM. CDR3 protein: CASSLTGGEYEQYF. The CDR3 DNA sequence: TGTGCCAGCAGTTTAACAGGGGGGGAATACGAGCAGTACTTC.

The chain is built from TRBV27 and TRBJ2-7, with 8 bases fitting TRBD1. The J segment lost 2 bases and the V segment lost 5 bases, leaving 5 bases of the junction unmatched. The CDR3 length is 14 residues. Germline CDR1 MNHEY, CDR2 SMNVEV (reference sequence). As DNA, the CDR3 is TGTGCCAGCAGTCGCGGACAGGGACCCTACGAGCAGTACTTC. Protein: CASSRGQGPYEQYF.

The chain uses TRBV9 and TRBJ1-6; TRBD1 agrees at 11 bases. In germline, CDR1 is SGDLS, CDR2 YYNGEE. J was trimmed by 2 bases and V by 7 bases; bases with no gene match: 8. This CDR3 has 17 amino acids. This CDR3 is CASGGTGGLTYNSPLHF. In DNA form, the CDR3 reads TGTGCCAGCGGGGGGACAGGGGGTTTGACCTATAATTCACCCCTCCACTTT.

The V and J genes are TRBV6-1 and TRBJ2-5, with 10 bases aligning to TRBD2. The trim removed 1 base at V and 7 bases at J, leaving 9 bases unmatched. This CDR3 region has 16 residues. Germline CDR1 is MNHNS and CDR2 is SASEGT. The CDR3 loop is CASSEGASGGWGTQYF. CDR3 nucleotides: TGTGCCAGCAGTGAAGGGGCTAGCGGGGGTTGGGGGACCCAGTACTTC.

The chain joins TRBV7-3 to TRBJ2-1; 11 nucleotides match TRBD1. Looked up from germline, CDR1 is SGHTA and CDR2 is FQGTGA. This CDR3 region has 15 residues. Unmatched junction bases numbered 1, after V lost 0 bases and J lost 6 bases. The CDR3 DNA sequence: TGTGCCAGCAGCTTAACCGGGACAGGGGGCAATGAGCAGTTCTTC. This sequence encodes CASSLTGTGGNEQFF.

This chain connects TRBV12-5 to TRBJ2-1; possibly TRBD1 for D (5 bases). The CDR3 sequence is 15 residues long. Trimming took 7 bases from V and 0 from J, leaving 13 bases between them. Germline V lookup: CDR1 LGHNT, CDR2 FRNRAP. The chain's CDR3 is CASALDNLSYNEQFF. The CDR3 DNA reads TGTGCTAGTGCCTTGGACAACCTCTCCTACAATGAGCAGTTCTTC.

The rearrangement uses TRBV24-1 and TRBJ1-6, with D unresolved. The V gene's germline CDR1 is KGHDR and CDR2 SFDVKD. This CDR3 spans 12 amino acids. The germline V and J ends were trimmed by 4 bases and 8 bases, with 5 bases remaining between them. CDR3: CATSDSDSPLHF. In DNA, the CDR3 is TGTGCCACCAGTGACAGCGATTCACCCCTCCACTTT.

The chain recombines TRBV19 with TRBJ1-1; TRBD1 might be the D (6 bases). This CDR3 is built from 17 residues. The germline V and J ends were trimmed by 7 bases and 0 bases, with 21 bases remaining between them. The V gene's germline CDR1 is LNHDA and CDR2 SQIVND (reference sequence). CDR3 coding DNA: TGTGCCAGTACCGTTCCGGGACACCTGTACATGAACACTGAAGCTTTCTTT. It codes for CASTVPGHLYMNTEAFF.

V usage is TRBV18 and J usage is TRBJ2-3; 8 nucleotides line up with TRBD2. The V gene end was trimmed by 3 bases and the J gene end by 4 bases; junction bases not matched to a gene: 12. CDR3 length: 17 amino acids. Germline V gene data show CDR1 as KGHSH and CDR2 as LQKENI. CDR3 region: CASSPASGFEVADTQYF. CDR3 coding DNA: TGTGCCAGCTCACCTGCTAGCGGGTTCGAGGTCGCAGATACGCAGTATTTT.

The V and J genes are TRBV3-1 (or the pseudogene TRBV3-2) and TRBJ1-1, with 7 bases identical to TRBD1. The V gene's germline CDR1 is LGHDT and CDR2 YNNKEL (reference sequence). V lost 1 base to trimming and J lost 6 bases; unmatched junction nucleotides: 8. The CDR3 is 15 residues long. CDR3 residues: CASSQGTGVSAEAFF. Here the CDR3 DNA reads TGTGCCAGCAGCCAAGGAACAGGGGTTAGCGCTGAAGCTTTCTTT.

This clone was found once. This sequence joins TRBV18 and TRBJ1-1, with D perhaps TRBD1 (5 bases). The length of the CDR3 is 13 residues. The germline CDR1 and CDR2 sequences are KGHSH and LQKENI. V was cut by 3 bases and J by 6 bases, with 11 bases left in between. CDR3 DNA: TGTGCCAGCTCACCCGCCGGGGGGGCTGAAGCTTTCTTT. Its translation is CASSPAGGAEAFF.

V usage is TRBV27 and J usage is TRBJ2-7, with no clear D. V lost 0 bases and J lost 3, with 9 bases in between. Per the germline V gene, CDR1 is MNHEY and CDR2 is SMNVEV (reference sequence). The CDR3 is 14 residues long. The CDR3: CASSLSPIYYEQYF. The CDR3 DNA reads TGTGCCAGCAGTTTATCGCCTATATACTACGAGCAGTACTTC.